Here is one T cell receptor (beta chain) with its context. Its antigen has not been determined. Base qualities were left out, and no much larger clone turns up one base away. The record originates from a study of CD8 T cells in Susac syndrome (dated by TCRdb to 2018 to 2020). Background for the entire study: Among the Susac syndrome patients who were sequenced, clinically active disease was present in more than five and clinical remission was observed in fewer than 10. Repertoire sequencing was used to test whether CD8+ T cell activation and differentiation in Susac syndrome was antigen driven. At blood withdrawal, Susac syndrome patients were either therapy-naive, taking corticosteroids (in some cases with IVIg as well), or taking IVIg alone. What the research found in general, with its limitations: The number of individuals in the TCR sequencing and HLA analysis was acknowledged as relatively small. The CD4+ T cell repertoire of patients with Susac syndrome showed no detectable clonal expansion.

The germline V gene sets CDR1 to SGHRS and CDR2 to YFSETQ. Trimming takes 0 bases from V and 2 bases from J, and the germline ends sit 13 bases apart. The cysteine opens and the phenylalanine closes a CDR3 of 16 amino acids. CDR3 DNA only is kept here, 48 bases in frame from base 1. High-throughput TCR beta sequencing profiled peripheral blood CD8+ and CD4+ T cells from healthy donors, Susac syndrome patients and multiple sclerosis patients. Recently defined diagnostic criteria for definite or probable disease were met by the Susac syndrome patients. Bulk CD8+ and CD4+ T cells were purified magnetically by negative isolation, whereas CD8+ TEMRA cells were enriched by FACS. Blood was drawn into EDTA tubes, processed within 24 hours, and PBMCs were isolated by density gradient centrifugation. PBMCs intended for TCR sequencing were cryopreserved in liquid nitrogen and thawed later in a water bath at 37 degrees C. The sorted or isolated CD4+, CD8+ and CD8+ TEMRA cells had a purity of 90% or higher.

RNA was extracted using the RNeasy kit, and roughly 0.5 to 1 ug of the RNA was reverse transcribed with random hexamers. The immunoSEQ multiplex PCR assay, covering 54 Vbeta and 13 Jbeta segments, was used to amplify TCR beta CDR3 regions. PCR amplification bias was corrected using a synthetic template baseline for primer optimization and computational correction. As for the original processing: Only productive sequences were kept, with reads annotated to V, D and J genes according to IMGT and analyzed in immunoSEQ Analyzer. To calculate clonality, Shannon entropy was normalized by log2 of the number of productive unique sequences and then subtracted from one. For each patient and control, public and private clones were evaluated within the 100 most prevalent clones. Susac-specific clones were defined as absent from healthy and MS cohorts, over a thousand published viral clones and other ImmuneACCESS disease sequences. TCRdb trimmed public reads at Q25 via fastp, called clones via MiXCR and kept in-frame beta chains. Under each unique CDR3 protein, matching rows form one entry showing the most common genes and DNA. TCRdb's processing, not the study's, gives the V and J calls here. In all, the sample holds under 95,000 distinct CDR3 sequences, and 85% to 95% of those were seen once. Of the sample, around 0.33% falls within the top ten clones.

Sequences were obtained from CD4+ T cells from PBMCs. This receptor was taken from a human donor with Susac syndrome. In this chain, TRBV5-1 is recombined with TRBJ2-3; no confident D gene assignment can be made. CDR3 protein: CASSLVPAASTDTQYF. The DNA sequence reads TGCGCCAGCAGCTTGGTTCCCGCTGCCTCCACAGATACGCAGTATTTT.